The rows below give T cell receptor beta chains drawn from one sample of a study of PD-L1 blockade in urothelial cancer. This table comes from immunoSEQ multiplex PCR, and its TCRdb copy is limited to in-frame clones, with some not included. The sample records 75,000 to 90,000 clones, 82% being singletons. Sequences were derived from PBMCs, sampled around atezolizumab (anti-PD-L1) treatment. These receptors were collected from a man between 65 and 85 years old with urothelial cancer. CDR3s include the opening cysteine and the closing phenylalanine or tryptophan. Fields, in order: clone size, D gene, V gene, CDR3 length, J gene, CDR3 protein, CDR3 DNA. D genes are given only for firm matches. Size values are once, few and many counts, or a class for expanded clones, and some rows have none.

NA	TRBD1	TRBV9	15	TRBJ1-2	CASSVGGGLGWGYTF	TGTGCCAGCAGCGTAGGAGGGGGCCTAGGATGGGGCTACACCTTC
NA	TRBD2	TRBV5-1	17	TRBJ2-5	CASSPTDSGGSQETQYF	TGCGCCAGCAGCCCCACCGATAGCGGGGGGTCCCAAGAGACCCAGTACTTC
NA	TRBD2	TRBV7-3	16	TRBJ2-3	CASSLRAGDRGDTQYF	TGTGCCAGCAGCTTACGAGCGGGAGATCGGGGAGATACGCAGTATTTT
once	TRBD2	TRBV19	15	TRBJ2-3	CASRPGLARTDTQYF	TGTGCCAGTAGGCCTGGACTAGCTCGCACAGATACGCAGTATTTT
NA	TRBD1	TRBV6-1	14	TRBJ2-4	CASSGQGPGNIQYF	TGTGCCAGCAGTGGACAGGGTCCTGGAAACATTCAGTACTTC
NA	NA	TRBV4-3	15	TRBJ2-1	CASSQVPKSYNEQFF	TGCGCCAGCAGCCAAGTCCCCAAATCCTACAATGAGCAGTTCTTC
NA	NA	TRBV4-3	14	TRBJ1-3	CASSQDSSGNTIYF	TGCGCCAGCAGCCAGGACAGCTCTGGAAACACCATATATTTT
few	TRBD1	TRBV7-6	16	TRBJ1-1	CASSQGPGGRNTEAFF	TGTGCCAGCAGCCAAGGGCCAGGGGGGAGGAACACTGAAGCTTTCTTT
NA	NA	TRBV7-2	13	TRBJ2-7	CASSLDGSYEQYF	TGTGCCAGCAGCTTAGACGGCTCCTACGAGCAGTACTTC
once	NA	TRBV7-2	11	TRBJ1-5	CASSLMGLLHF	TGTGCCAGCAGCTTAATGGGCCTATTACATTTT
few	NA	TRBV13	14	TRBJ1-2	CASHTASWADGYTF	TGTGCCAGCCACACGGCCTCCTGGGCCGATGGCTACACCTTC
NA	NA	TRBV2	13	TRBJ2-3	CASSGTVGDTQYF	TGTGCCAGCAGTGGGACAGTTGGAGATACGCAGTATTTT
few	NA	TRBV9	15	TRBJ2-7	CASSVGPGQGNEQYF	TGTGCCAGCAGCGTAGGGCCGGGGCAGGGGAACGAGCAGTACTTC
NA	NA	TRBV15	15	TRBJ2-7	CATSRAIGSSYEQYF	TGTGCCACCAGCAGAGCGATAGGGAGCTCCTACGAGCAGTACTTC
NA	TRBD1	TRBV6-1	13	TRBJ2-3	CASRDRAPDTQYF	TGTGCCAGCAGGGACAGGGCCCCAGATACGCAGTATTTT
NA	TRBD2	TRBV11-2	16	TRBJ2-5	CASSLETSGKKETQYF	TGTGCCAGCAGCTTAGAGACTAGCGGGAAGAAAGAGACCCAGTACTTC
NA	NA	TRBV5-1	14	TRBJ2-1	CASSPAGQYNEQFF	TGCGCCAGCAGCCCGGCGGGGCAGTACAATGAGCAGTTCTTC
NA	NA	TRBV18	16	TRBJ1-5	CASSPATAYSNQPQHF	TGTGCCAGCTCACCCGCGACAGCGTATAGCAATCAGCCCCAGCATTTT
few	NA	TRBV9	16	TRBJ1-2	CASSVGSPWTDYGYTF	TGTGCCAGCAGCGTAGGCAGCCCTTGGACTGACTATGGCTACACCTTC
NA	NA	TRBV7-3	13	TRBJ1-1	CASSLTRDTEAFF	TGTGCCAGCAGCTTAACCCGAGACACTGAAGCTTTCTTT
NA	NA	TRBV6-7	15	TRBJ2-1	CASSYKPLSCNEQFF	TGTGCCAGCAGTTACAAACCCCTGAGTTGCAATGAGCAGTTCTTC
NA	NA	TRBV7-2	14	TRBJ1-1	CASSLVAGVDEAFF	TGTGCCAGCAGCTTAGTAGCAGGGGTGGATGAAGCTTTCTTT
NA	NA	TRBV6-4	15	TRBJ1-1	CASSDSVQVYTEAFF	TGTGCCAGCAGTGACTCCGTACAGGTATACACTGAAGCTTTCTTT
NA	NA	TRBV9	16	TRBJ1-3	CASSVYGGNSGNTIYF	TGTGCCAGCAGCGTATATGGGGGGAACTCTGGAAACACCATATATTTT
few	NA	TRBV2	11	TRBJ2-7	CASYRDGEQYF	TGTGCCAGCTACAGGGATGGGGAGCAGTACTTC
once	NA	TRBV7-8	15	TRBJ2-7	CASSSSAGTPYEQYF	TGTGCCAGCAGCTCATCGGCCGGGACACCCTACGAGCAGTACTTC
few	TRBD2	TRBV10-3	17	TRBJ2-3	CAISGGKRGGGTDTQYF	TGTGCCATCAGTGGGGGAAAGCGGGGGGGAGGCACAGATACGCAGTATTTT
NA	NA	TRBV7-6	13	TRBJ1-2	CASSLERGMGYTF	TGTGCCAGCAGCTTAGAAAGAGGGATGGGCTACACCTTC
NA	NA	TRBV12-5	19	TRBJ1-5	CASGLVPSVRDYSNQPQHF	TGTGCTAGTGGTTTGGTACCTTCGGTGAGAGACTATAGCAATCAGCCCCAGCATTTT
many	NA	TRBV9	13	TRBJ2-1	CASSVDGYNEQFF	TGTGCCAGCAGCGTAGACGGGTACAATGAGCAGTTCTTC
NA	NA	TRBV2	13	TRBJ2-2	CASRRVDTGELFF	TGTGCCAGCAGGAGGGTAGACACCGGGGAGCTGTTTTTT
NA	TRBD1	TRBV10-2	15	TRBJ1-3	CASTLDQGAGNTIYF	TGCGCCAGCACATTGGATCAGGGGGCTGGAAACACCATATATTTT
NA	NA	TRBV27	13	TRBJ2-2	CASSSLPPGELFF	TGTGCCAGCAGTTCCCTCCCCCCCGGGGAGCTGTTTTTT
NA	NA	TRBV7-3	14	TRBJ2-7	CASSLGRQGYEQYF	TGTGCCAGCAGCTTAGGTCGGCAGGGATACGAGCAGTACTTC
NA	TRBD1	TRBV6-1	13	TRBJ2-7	CASTEGTAYEQYF	TGTGCCAGCACTGAAGGGACAGCCTACGAGCAGTACTTC
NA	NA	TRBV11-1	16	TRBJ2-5	CASSLAPQGGQETQYF	TGTGCCAGCAGCTTAGCCCCACAGGGCGGTCAAGAGACCCAGTACTTC
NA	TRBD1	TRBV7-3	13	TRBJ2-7	CASSPGTGLEQYF	TGTGCCAGCAGCCCCGGGACAGGGCTTGAGCAGTACTTC
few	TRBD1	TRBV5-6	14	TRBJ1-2	CASSWTGGSYGYTF	TGTGCCAGCAGCTGGACAGGGGGAAGCTATGGCTACACCTTC
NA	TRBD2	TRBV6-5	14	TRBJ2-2	CASGLAGGTGELFF	TGTGCCAGCGGACTAGCGGGGGGCACCGGGGAGCTGTTTTTT
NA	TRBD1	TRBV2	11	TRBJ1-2	CASGQGGGYTF	TGTGCCAGCGGACAGGGGGGCGGCTACACCTTC
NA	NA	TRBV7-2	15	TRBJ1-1	CASSPGLPGYTEAFF	TGTGCCAGCAGCCCGGGACTGCCTGGATACACTGAAGCTTTCTTT
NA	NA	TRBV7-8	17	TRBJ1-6	CASSFGAQSSYNSPLHF	TGTGCCAGCAGCTTCGGAGCCCAGAGCTCCTATAATTCACCCCTCCACTTT
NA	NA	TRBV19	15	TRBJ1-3	CASSPLQILGNTIYF	TGTGCCAGTAGTCCTTTACAGATTCTTGGAAACACCATATATTTT
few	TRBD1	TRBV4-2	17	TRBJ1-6	CASSRGNRDRGESPLHF	TGTGCCAGCAGTCGTGGGAACCGGGACAGGGGGGAATCACCCCTCCACTTT
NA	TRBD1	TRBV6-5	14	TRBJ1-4	CASGRQGVSEKLFF	TGTGCCAGCGGGAGACAGGGTGTCTCTGAAAAACTGTTTTTT
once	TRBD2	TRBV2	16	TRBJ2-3	CASTREASGGTDTQYF	TGTGCCAGCACCAGGGAGGCCAGCGGGGGCACAGATACGCAGTATTTT
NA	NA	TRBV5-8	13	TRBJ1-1	CASSWWGGTEAFF	TGTGCCAGCAGCTGGTGGGGGGGCACTGAAGCTTTCTTT
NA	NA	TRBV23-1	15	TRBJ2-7	CANSGGGPPRYEQYF	TGCGCCAACTCCGGGGGAGGTCCCCCCCGCTACGAGCAGTACTTC
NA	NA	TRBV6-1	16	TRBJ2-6	CASSEGVGAGANVLTF	TGTGCCAGCAGTGAAGGGGTCGGGGCTGGGGCCAACGTCCTGACTTTC
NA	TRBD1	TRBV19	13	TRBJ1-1	CASQDRLNTEAFF	TGTGCCAGTCAGGACAGGTTGAACACTGAAGCTTTCTTT
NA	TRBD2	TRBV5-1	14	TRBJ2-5	CASSPGTSGVTQYF	TGCGCCAGCAGCCCCGGGACTAGTGGTGTGACCCAGTACTTC
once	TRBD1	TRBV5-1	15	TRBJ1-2	CASSSDRGRVYGYTF	TGCGCCAGCAGCTCCGACAGGGGTCGAGTCTATGGCTACACCTTC
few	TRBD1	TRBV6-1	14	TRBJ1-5	CASSQTGTSQPQHF	TGTGCCAGCAGCCAGACAGGGACAAGTCAGCCCCAGCATTTT
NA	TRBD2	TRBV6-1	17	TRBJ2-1	CASSEQEGLADYNEQFF	TGTGCCAGCAGTGAACAAGAGGGACTAGCGGATTACAATGAGCAGTTCTTC
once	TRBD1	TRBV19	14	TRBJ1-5	CASSIGQGNQPQHF	TGTGCCAGTAGTATTGGACAGGGGAATCAGCCCCAGCATTTT
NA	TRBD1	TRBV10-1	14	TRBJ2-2	CASSRDRVTGELFF	TGCGCCAGCAGCCGGGACAGAGTAACCGGGGAGCTGTTTTTT
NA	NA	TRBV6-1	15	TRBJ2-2	CASRKGESYTGELFF	TGTGCCAGCAGGAAGGGGGAATCCTACACCGGGGAGCTGTTTTTT
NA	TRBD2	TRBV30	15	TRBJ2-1	CAWSVRGSGSNEQFF	TGTGCCTGGAGTGTACGCGGGAGTGGATCCAATGAGCAGTTCTTC
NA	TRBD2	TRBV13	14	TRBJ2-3	CASSPGLAADTQYF	TGTGCCAGCAGCCCGGGACTAGCGGCAGATACGCAGTATTTT